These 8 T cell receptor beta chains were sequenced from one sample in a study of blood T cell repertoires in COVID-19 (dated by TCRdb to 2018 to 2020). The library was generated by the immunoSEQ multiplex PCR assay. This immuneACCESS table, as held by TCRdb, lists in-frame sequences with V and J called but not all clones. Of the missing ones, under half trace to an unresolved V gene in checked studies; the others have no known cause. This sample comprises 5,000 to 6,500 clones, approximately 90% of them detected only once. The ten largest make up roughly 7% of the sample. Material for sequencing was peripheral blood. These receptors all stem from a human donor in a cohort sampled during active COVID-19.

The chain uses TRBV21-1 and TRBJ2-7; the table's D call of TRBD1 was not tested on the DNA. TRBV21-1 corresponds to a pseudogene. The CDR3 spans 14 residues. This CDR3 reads CASSPGQDYYEQYF. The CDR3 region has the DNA TGTGCCAGCAGCCCGGGACAGGATTACTACGAGCAGTACTTC.

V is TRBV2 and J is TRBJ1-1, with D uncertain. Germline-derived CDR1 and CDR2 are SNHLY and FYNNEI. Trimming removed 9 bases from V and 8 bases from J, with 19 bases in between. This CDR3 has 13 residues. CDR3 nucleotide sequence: TGTGCCAGTACCGAGAGAGAGAGATCCGAAGCTTTCTTT. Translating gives CASTERERSEAFF.

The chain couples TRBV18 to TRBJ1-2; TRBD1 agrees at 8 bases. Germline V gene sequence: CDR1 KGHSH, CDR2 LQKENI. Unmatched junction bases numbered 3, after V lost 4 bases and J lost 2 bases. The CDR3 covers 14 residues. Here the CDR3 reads CASSRTGQNYGYTF. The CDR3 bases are TGTGCCAGCTCACGGACAGGGCAGAACTATGGCTACACCTTC.

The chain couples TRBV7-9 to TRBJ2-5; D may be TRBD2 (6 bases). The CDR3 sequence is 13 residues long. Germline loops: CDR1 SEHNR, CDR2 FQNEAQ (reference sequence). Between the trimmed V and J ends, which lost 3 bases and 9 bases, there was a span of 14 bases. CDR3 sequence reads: CASSFDDGGAQYF. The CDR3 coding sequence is TGTGCCAGCAGCTTTGACGACGGAGGGGCCCAGTACTTC.

In DNA, the CDR3 is TGTGCCAGCAGTTCCTTTGGGACAGGGAAATATGGCTACACCTTC. Amino acid sequence: CASSSFGTGKYGYTF. The gene calls are TRBV27 and TRBJ1-2; 9 nucleotides line up with TRBD1. CDR1 and CDR2 (germline): MNHEY, SMNVEV (reference sequence). Trimming removed 4 bases from V and 5 bases from J; junction bases left unmatched: 8. The CDR3 runs 15 residues.

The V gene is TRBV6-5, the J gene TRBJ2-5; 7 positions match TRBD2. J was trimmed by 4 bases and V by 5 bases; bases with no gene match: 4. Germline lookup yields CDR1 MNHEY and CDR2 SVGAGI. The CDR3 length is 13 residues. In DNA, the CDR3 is TGTGCCAGCAGTCCTAGCGGCACAGAGACCCAGTACTTC. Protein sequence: CASSPSGTETQYF.

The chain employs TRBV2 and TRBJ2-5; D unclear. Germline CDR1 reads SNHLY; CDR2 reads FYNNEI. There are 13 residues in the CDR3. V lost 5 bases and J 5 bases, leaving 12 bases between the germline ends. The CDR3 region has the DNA TGTGCCAGCAGTAGAGGTTTGGAGGAGACCCAGTACTTC. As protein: CASSRGLEETQYF.

CDR3 sequence: CASSQSRGNNSPLHF. The CDR3 DNA reads TGTGCCAGCAGTCAGAGCAGGGGAAACAATTCACCCCTCCACTTT. V usage is TRBV6-5 and J usage is TRBJ1-6; a weak D match, TRBD1 (6 bases). The CDR3 is 15 amino acids. From germline, CDR1 is MNHEY and CDR2 SVGAGI. V lost 5 bases to trimming and J lost 7 bases, with 15 bases between them.